A selection of T cell receptor beta chains follows, all from one sample in a study of shared clonotypes between healthy human individuals. Data came from immunoSEQ multiplex PCR; TCRdb stores just in-frame clones and leaves some out. The profile covers 600,000 to 700,000 clones, with around four fifths appearing a single time and 1.5% to 2% taken by the ten largest. The sequenced sample was memory CD4+ T cells sorted from blood. The receptors derive from a woman aged 25 to 39 in good health. Both conserved end residues are part of each CDR3. The D gene is left open where the match is weak. Size tells how often a clone was seen (once, few, many) or the class of an expanded clone, and some rows leave it out.

v_gene,j_gene,abundance,d_gene,CDR3aa,CDR3nt
TRBV11-2,TRBJ1-2,.,.,CASSLEAAYGYTF,TGTGCCAGCAGCTTAGAGGCGGCCTATGGCTACACCTTC
TRBV11-2,TRBJ2-5,few,.,CASSPGSSTKTQYF,TGTGCCAGCAGCCCAGGGAGCAGTACCAAGACCCAGTACTTC
TRBV27,TRBJ2-5,.,.,CASRPPGADGTQYF,TGTGCCAGCAGGCCTCCTGGGGCAGATGGGACCCAGTACTTC
TRBV6-5,TRBJ2-1,.,.,CATTRQAYNEQFF,TGTGCCACCACAAGACAGGCCTACAATGAGCAGTTCTTC
TRBV2,TRBJ2-3,few,.,CASSGGNRDGDTQYF,TGTGCCAGCAGTGGGGGGAACCGGGACGGAGATACGCAGTATTTT
TRBV20-1,TRBJ2-7,few,.,CSARRVYEQYF,TGCAGTGCTAGACGGGTCTACGAGCAGTACTTC
TRBV30,TRBJ2-3,.,.,CAWGRADTQYF,TGTGCCTGGGGGCGCGCAGATACGCAGTATTTT
TRBV5-1,TRBJ2-2,many,.,CASSRMNTGELFF,TGCGCCAGCAGCCGGATGAACACCGGGGAGCTGTTTTTT
TRBV18,TRBJ1-2,.,.,CASSPGGYGYTF,TGTGCCAGCTCACCAGGGGGCTATGGCTACACCTTC
TRBV7-9,TRBJ1-1,few,TRBD1,CASSARQGGDTEAFF,TGTGCCAGCAGCGCACGACAGGGAGGGGACACTGAAGCTTTCTTT
TRBV25-1,TRBJ1-2,.,.,CASSTGRGYGYTF,TGTGCCAGCAGCACAGGTCGAGGCTATGGCTACACCTTC
TRBV2,TRBJ1-5,.,TRBD1,CASSVGEGARPQHF,TGTGCCAGCAGTGTGGGTGAGGGGGCTCGACCCCAGCATTTT
TRBV28,TRBJ1-2,.,.,CASSLPLANYGYTF,TGTGCCAGCAGTTTACCGTTAGCTAACTATGGCTACACCTTC
TRBV11-3,TRBJ2-1,.,.,CASSPEGVGEQFF,TGTGCCAGCAGCCCCGAGGGGGTCGGTGAGCAGTTCTTC